These 24 T cell receptor beta chains were all obtained from the same sample, sequenced in a study of control samples from healthy donors and cancer patients. The method was immunoSEQ multiplex PCR; TCRdb's version includes in-frame clones alone and lacks a portion of them. The sample consists of a few hundred thousand clones, roughly 90% of them appearing once. The source material was PBMCs. All receptors derive from a man aged 35 to 55 with head and neck cancer.

V and J are TRBV19 and TRBJ1-5; D is uncertain. The CDR3 loop spans 16 amino acids. Germline V gene sequence: CDR1 LNHDA, CDR2 SQIVND (reference sequence). V was clipped by 1 base and J by 2 bases, with 12 bases between them. This CDR3 is CASSIAGARGNQPQHF. The DNA for the CDR3 is TGTGCCAGTAGTATAGCCGGCGCGAGGGGCAATCAGCCCCAGCATTTT.

The chain has TRBV21-1 and TRBJ1-6. TRBV21-1 represents a pseudogene. The CDR3 has 21 amino acids. The CDR3 region is CASSPLEDGDSARIYNSPLHF. In DNA, the CDR3 is TGTGCCAGCAGCCCCCTTGAGGACGGGGATTCCGCCCGTATCTATAATTCACCCCTCCACTTT.

The chain uses TRBV5-1 and TRBJ1-2; D is ambiguous. V shed 2 bases and J shed 0 bases, with 14 bases lying between them. This CDR3 is built from 16 residues. Germline V gene sequence: CDR1 SGHRS, CDR2 YFSETQ. For the CDR3, the DNA is TGCGCCAGCAGCTTCTCACCCCCCGGGACTAACTATGGCTACACCTTC. Protein product: CASSFSPPGTNYGYTF. Together with reference TRBV5-1 and TRBJ1-2, the CDR3 gives the full variable domain: KAGVTQTPRYLIKTRGQQVTLSCSPISGHRSVSWYQQTPGQGLQFLFEYFSETQRNKGNFPGRFSGRQFSNSRSEMNVSTLELGDSALYLCASSFSPPGTNYGYTFGSGTRLTVV.

V is TRBV4-3 and J is TRBJ2-1; perhaps TRBD2 as D (6 bases). The V gene lost 0 bases and the J gene lost 5 bases, with 14 bases spanning the gap. The CDR3 sequence is 16 residues long. Germline V gives CDR1 LGHNA, CDR2 YSLEER. CDR3 coding DNA: TGCGCCAGCAGCCAAGATATCCAGCGGGCCAACAATGAGCAGTTCTTC. Protein: CASSQDIQRANNEQFF.

The chain links TRBV4-3 to TRBJ1-2, with a possible D match to TRBD1 (5 bases). V gave up 0 bases and J gave up 3 bases, with 11 bases separating them. The CDR3 is 15 amino acids. Germline-derived CDR1 and CDR2 are LGHNA and YSLEER. The CDR3 DNA reads TGCGCCAGCAGCCAAGAGGGGCGTCCCTACTATGGCTACACCTTC. Its translation: CASSQEGRPYYGYTF.

The chain employs TRBV7-2 and TRBJ2-2; no clear D. Germline V gene data show CDR1 as SGHTA and CDR2 as FQGNSA. The V end lost 5 bases, the J end lost 5 bases, and 15 bases lay between the germline ends. This CDR3 comprises 15 residues. The chain's CDR3 is CASSHVGPGTGELFF. The DNA for the CDR3 is TGTGCCAGCAGCCACGTTGGCCCCGGGACCGGGGAGCTGTTTTTT. The variable domain in full, with the rest retrieved from reference TRBV7-2 and TRBJ2-2, is GAGVSQSPSNKVTEKGKDVELRCDPISGHTALYWYRQSLGQGLEFLIYFQGNSAPDKSGLPSDRFSAERTGGSVSTLTIQRTQQEDSAVYLCASSHVGPGTGELFFGEGSRLTVL.

The gene calls are TRBV7-2 and TRBJ2-3, with unresolved D. Germline-derived CDR1 and CDR2 are SGHTA and FQGNSA. V dropped 4 bases and J dropped 2 bases, with 7 bases sitting between them. The CDR3 extends over 13 amino acids. CDR3 DNA: TGTGCCAGCAGCTCTCGGGCCACAGATACGCAGTATTTT. Translated, it gives CASSSRATDTQYF.

This clone was observed once. The V gene is TRBV4-3, the J gene TRBJ2-5, with 7 nucleotides matching TRBD1. The CDR3 loop spans 16 amino acids. After removal of 4 bases from V and 3 bases from J, the junction contained 11 bases not matched to a gene. CDR1 is LGHNA, CDR2 YSLEER, per germline. CDR3 residues: CASSPGSATGKETQYF. CDR3 DNA: TGCGCCAGCAGCCCAGGCTCGGCGACAGGGAAAGAGACCCAGTACTTC.

The chain carries TRBV7-2 and TRBJ1-1, with D perhaps matching TRBD1 (5 bases). The germline V and J ends were trimmed by 1 base and 4 bases, with 7 bases remaining between them. The CDR3 loop spans 13 amino acids. The germline gives CDR1 SGHTA, CDR2 FQGNSA. The CDR3, as DNA: TGTGCCAGCAGCTTAGACAGGAGCACTGAAGCTTTCTTT. Its protein product is CASSLDRSTEAFF.

This clone was seen only once. This sequence joins TRBV5-6 and TRBJ2-1, with 8 bases that match TRBD2. Germline V gene lookup returns CDR1 SGHDT and CDR2 YYEEEE. The CDR3 is 14 residues long. V shed 7 bases and J 3 bases; nucleotides not matched to a gene: 6. Here the CDR3 DNA reads TGTGCCAGCCTCGCGGGGGGACTCTACAATGAGCAGTTCTTC. Protein: CASLAGGLYNEQFF.

This sequence joins TRBV12-3 or TRBV12-4 and TRBJ2-7; tentative D call: TRBD1 (6 bases). The CDR3 sequence is 13 residues long. V lost 3 bases and J 7 bases, leaving 13 bases between the germline ends. The CDR3 sequence: CASSFGTGSEQYF. The CDR3 DNA reads TGTGCCAGCAGTTTTGGTACAGGGAGTGAGCAGTACTTC.

The rearrangement uses TRBV30 and TRBJ2-7; D ambiguous. V lost 5 bases to trimming and J lost 7 bases, with 12 bases between them. There are 11 residues in the CDR3. Germline V CDR1 and CDR2: GTSNPN, SVGIG (reference sequence). The CDR3: CAWGTLSEQYF. The CDR3 nucleotides are TGTGCCTGGGGCACTTTATCTGAGCAGTACTTC. The full variable domain, with the rest looked up from reference TRBV30 and TRBJ2-7, is SQTIHQWPATLVQPVGSPLSLECTVEGTSNPNLYWYRQAAGRGLQLLFYSVGIGQISSEVPQNLSASRPQDRQFILSSKKLLLSDSGFYLCAWGTLSEQYFGPGTRLTVT.

CDR3 nucleotide sequence: TGTGCCAGCAGCTTAGCGTCCGCGGGAATATACAATGAGCAGTTCTTC. Residues: CASSLASAGIYNEQFF. This chain uses TRBV7-9 with TRBJ2-1; D perhaps matches TRBD2 (6 bases). The CDR3 length is 16 residues. With 0 bases removed from V and 4 bases from J, the gap between germline ends came to 13 bases. Germline loops: CDR1 SEHNR, CDR2 FQNEAQ (reference sequence).

The CDR3 bases are TGTGCCAGCAGCTCGAACGGACCCTACGAGCAGTTCTTC. Residues: CASSSNGPYEQFF. The chain carries TRBV7-2 and TRBJ2-1; D gene uncertain. The V gene lost 4 bases and the J gene lost 10 bases, with 14 bases spanning the gap. CDR3 size: 13 residues. The V gene's germline CDR1 is SGHTA and CDR2 FQGNSA.

Only one count was recorded for this clone. The chain joins TRBV11-1 to TRBJ2-7; TRBD1 matches at 7 bases. V trimming: 2 bases; J trimming: 4 bases; junction bases outside the gene matches: 2. The length of the CDR3 is 13 residues. The V gene's germline CDR1 is SGHAT and CDR2 FQDESV (reference sequence). The CDR3 reads CASSLQGVYEQYF. CDR3 in DNA: TGTGCCAGCAGCTTACAGGGGGTTTACGAGCAGTACTTC.

The chain couples TRBV7-9 to TRBJ1-6; 9 bases line up with TRBD1. CDR3 length equals 15 residues. With V trimmed by 1 base and J by 9 bases, 4 bases remained unmatched. CDR1 is SEHNR, CDR2 FQNEAQ, per germline (reference sequence). The CDR3 sequence is CASSLGGQGISPLHF. DNA of the CDR3: TGTGCCAGCAGCTTAGGGGGACAGGGAATTTCACCCCTCCACTTT.

This clone was observed a few times. The rearrangement links TRBV4-3 to TRBJ1-1; D gene unclear. The CDR3 runs 13 residues. The V end was cut by 0 bases, the J end by 10 bases, with 12 bases between. The germline CDR1 and CDR2 sequences are LGHNA and YSLEER. The CDR3 is CASSQEYGRVAFF. In DNA, the CDR3 is TGCGCCAGCAGCCAAGAGTACGGCCGAGTAGCTTTCTTT.

The chain uses TRBV6-6 and TRBJ1-1; TRBD1 matches 8 bases. CDR3 length equals 15 residues. The germline CDR1 and CDR2 sequences are MNHNY and SVGAGI (reference sequence). J was trimmed by 4 bases and V by 1 base; bases with no gene match: 5. CDR3 bases: TGTGCCAGCAGTTACTTCGGACAGGGTGGCACTGAAGCTTTCTTT. Its translation: CASSYFGQGGTEAFF.

V gene TRBV11-2 combines with J gene TRBJ2-3; possible D gene TRBD1, 6 bases. The CDR3 spans 17 residues. The V gene lost 5 bases and the J gene lost 0 bases, with 18 bases spanning the gap. Germline CDR1 and CDR2: SGHAT and FQNNGV. CDR3 nucleotides: TGTGCCAGCAGCCTCTGGACAGAACACTTTAGCACAGATACGCAGTATTTT. Translating it yields CASSLWTEHFSTDTQYF.

The V call is TRBV10-1, the J call TRBJ1-1; the D gene is possibly TRBD1 (5 bases). The CDR3 contains 14 residues. The V gene lost 0 bases and the J gene lost 7 bases, with 12 bases spanning the gap. In germline, CDR1 is WNHNN, CDR2 SYGVQD (reference sequence). DNA for the CDR3: TGCGCCAGCAGTGAGTCAGGAGGGGCCAGTGAAGCTTTCTTT. It encodes CASSESGGASEAFF.

The chain recombines TRBV9 with TRBJ2-1, with 8 bases fitting TRBD2. CDR1 and CDR2 (germline): SGDLS, YYNGEE. The CDR3 has 16 amino acids. V trimming: 0 bases; J trimming: 4 bases; junction bases outside the gene matches: 6. CDR3 amino acids: CASSVEGGLVYNEQFF. The CDR3, as DNA: TGTGCCAGCAGCGTAGAGGGGGGACTAGTGTACAATGAGCAGTTCTTC.

The CDR3 sequence: CASSQESSYRGRNEQYF. CDR3 coding DNA: TGCGCCAGCAGCCAAGAAAGTAGTTACAGGGGGCGGAACGAGCAGTACTTC. V gene TRBV4-1 combines with J gene TRBJ2-7; 9 bases line up with TRBD1. The V and J ends lost 0 bases and 5 bases, in that order; junction bases with no gene match: 11. CDR1 is MGHRA, CDR2 YSYEKL, per germline. This CDR3 contains 17 residues.

The CDR3: CASLSDIAYGYTF. CDR3 sequence (DNA): TGCGCCAGCCTCAGTGACATTGCCTATGGCTACACCTTC. The chain employs TRBV10-2 and TRBJ1-2; D call uncertain. V gave up 8 bases and J gave up 4 bases, with 14 bases separating them. Germline V gives CDR1 WSHSY, CDR2 SAAADI. The CDR3 has 13 residues.

The V call is TRBV11-2, the J call TRBJ1-3; no firm D call. The ends were cut back, 5 bases at V and 10 bases at J, with 9 bases in the middle. Germline lookup yields CDR1 SGHAT and CDR2 FQNNGV. CDR3 length equals 11 residues. CDR3 sequence (DNA): TGTGCCAGCAGCAATTCTCGGACCATATATTTT. Protein sequence: CASSNSRTIYF.